This record concerns one TCR beta chain sequence. What antigen it recognizes has not been identified. Per-base qualities were not stored, and no clone one base away is much larger. TCRbeta CDR3 regions were amplified from genomic DNA using the immunoSEQ Assay, a bias-controlled multiplex PCR. The authors processed their data as follows. The number of nucleated cells in each sample was estimated from the amplification of reference gene primers within the assay. Sequence reads were collapsed and filtered to measure the absolute abundance of every unique TCRbeta CDR3 rearrangement. Productive Simpson clonality was computed per sample as the square root of Simpson's diversity index over productive rearrangements. TCRdb took over this immuneACCESS table, retaining in-frame rearrangements with V and J assigned. Such tables are incomplete; in checked studies, under half of the missing clones stem from an unresolved V gene, and the remainder is unexplained. Clone size and V and J calls were adopted from that table, with D and trimming inferred from the DNA. The sample has roughly 55,000 clones on record, around 73% of them singletons. Roughly 13% of the sample belongs to the ten largest clones.

Each collaborating institution followed its own protocols to collect whole blood in K2EDTA tubes. For TCRbeta analysis, collaborators shipped samples in one of three forms: frozen whole blood, isolated PBMCs, or DNA extracted from either of those sample types. Reading from cysteine to phenylalanine, the CDR3 counts 13 amino acids. CDR3 DNA is the only sequence kept; it has 39 bases, read in frame from the first base. Trimming takes 6 bases off V and 16 bases off J; junction bases not matched to a gene: 13. From the germline V gene, CDR1 is MNHEY and CDR2 is SVGAGI. This sample is drawn from a study of blood T cell repertoires in COVID-19 (dated by TCRdb to 2020 to 2021). About the study as a whole: The collaborator samples originated in the United States, Italy and Spain and spanned the acute and convalescent phases of COVID-19. Samples were obtained from the ongoing ImmuneRACE study (first 160 participants) and from 1,200 or so subjects provided by 6 global collaborators. Nearly every sample came with metadata listing a de-identified subject ID, COVID-19 status, age in years and sex. HLA class I and class II types, where available, came from metadata supplied by the sample provider rather than from assay-based typing. The prospective study material was composed of cDNA or gDNA derived from T cells, B-cell-depleted T cells, or PBMCs. Deeply sampled blood TCRbeta repertoires from subjects exposed to, actively infected with, or recovered from COVID-19 were included in the dataset. The repertoires were released in a freely available public database meant as a resource for research on the immune response to SARS-CoV-2.

Results the study describes overall, beyond this receptor: Clinical and demographic metadata were provided uncurated, with the amount varying by source and participant.

What was sequenced was peripheral blood. This TCR was sampled from an elderly man with acute or convalescent COVID-19. The V and J genes are TRBV6-5 and TRBJ2-1, with 9 bases in between that match TRBD1. CDR3 region: CASRPLADRGGFF. The DNA sequence follows: TGTGCCAGCAGGCCCTTGGCGGACAGGGGTGGATTCTTC.